This T cell receptor (beta chain) originates from a study of patients and donors after allogeneic stem cell transplantation. TCRdb re-called the RT-PCR reads through MiXCR, storing one row per CDR3 protein. The repertoire holds about 410,000 distinct CDR3 sequences, 15% to 20% seen once, with around 7.2% in the top ten. V lost 7 bases to trimming and J lost 0 bases, with 12 bases between them. The CDR3 is 14 amino acids. CDR1 and CDR2 from the germline V gene are LNHDA and SQIVND (reference sequence). The sequenced sample was blood, either unsorted or a sorted T cell fraction (not recorded which). The rearrangement links TRBV19 to TRBJ1-1; D unclear. The sequence came from a human donor who was either an allogeneic HSCT recipient or a stem cell or donor lymphocyte infusion donor (not recorded which). It is not recorded whose cells these are; they may come from a transplant donor. CDR3 region: CASKMEKVNTEAFF. In DNA form, the CDR3 reads TGTGCCAGTAAAATGGAAAAGGTGAACACTGAAGCTTTCTTT.